This entry lists 14 T cell receptor beta chains sequenced from one sample in a study of cytomegalovirus exposure and HLA in healthy donors. Some clones are missing from TCRdb's copy, which holds only in-frame ones; the method was immunoSEQ multiplex PCR. The table shows 150,000 to 200,000 clones, with 85% occurring only once. Input material: PBMCs. These receptors were taken from a young man in good health and CMV-seropositive.

The V and J genes are TRBV19 and TRBJ1-1, with D perhaps TRBD1 (6 bases). Germline CDR1 is LNHDA and CDR2 is SQIVND (reference sequence). CDR3 length: 15 residues. V gave up 8 bases and J gave up 1 base, with 17 bases separating them. In DNA, the CDR3 is TGTGCCAGTTTTCCTCGGGGACACCGGAACACTGAAGCTTTCTTT. The encoded protein is CASFPRGHRNTEAFF.

This chain connects TRBV5-1 to TRBJ2-3; 9 nucleotides agree with TRBD2. The CDR3 consists of 15 residues. The germline CDR1 and CDR2 sequences are SGHRS and YFSETQ. The ends lost 4 bases at V and 4 bases at J; junction bases unmatched: 7. The CDR3 bases are TGCGCCAGCAGCCCCGGGACTAGCAGGGCAGATACGCAGTATTTT. It yields the protein CASSPGTSRADTQYF.

The chain recombines TRBV6-1 with TRBJ1-5; no reliable D call. The CDR3 spans 17 residues. V dropped 3 bases and J dropped 3 bases, with 18 bases sitting between them. Germline CDR1 and CDR2: MNHNS and SASEGT. The CDR3: CASSDRHVILPNQPQHF. CDR3 DNA: TGTGCCAGCAGTGACAGGCACGTTATTCTCCCCAATCAGCCCCAGCATTTT.

The rearrangement joins TRBV19 to TRBJ1-5; 7 bases are shared with TRBD1. Germline-derived CDR1 and CDR2 are LNHDA and SQIVND (reference sequence). This CDR3 region has 17 residues. Trimming removed 5 bases from V and 4 bases from J; junction bases left unmatched: 14. The CDR3 loop reads CASSFDSRQGLNQPQHF. The CDR3 bases are TGTGCCAGTAGTTTCGACTCCCGACAGGGCCTTAATCAGCCCCAGCATTTT.

The chain combines TRBV18 with TRBJ2-1, with D possibly being TRBD2 (5 bases). Germline lookup yields CDR1 KGHSH and CDR2 LQKENI. This CDR3 has 12 residues. V gave up 2 bases and J gave up 9 bases, with 8 bases separating them. The CDR3 reads CASSPGRSEQFF. The CDR3 DNA reads TGTGCCAGCTCACCAGGGAGATCTGAGCAGTTCTTC.

V usage is TRBV2 and J usage is TRBJ1-1; D is ambiguous. Trimming pared 6 bases from V and 0 bases from J, leaving 8 bases between. Germline V gene sequence: CDR1 SNHLY, CDR2 FYNNEI. The CDR3 is 13 residues long. The CDR3 DNA follows: TGTGCCAGCAGGCGGATGATGAACACTGAAGCTTTCTTT. Translation: CASRRMMNTEAFF.

This chain joins TRBV4-1 and TRBJ2-2; 11 nucleotides align to TRBD2. Germline CDR1 and CDR2: MGHRA and YSYEKL. This CDR3 contains 18 residues. The V segment lost 1 base and the J segment 5 bases; nucleotides outside the gene matches: 9. CDR3: CASSQVPLLAGGTGELFF. In nucleotides, the CDR3 is TGCGCCAGCAGCCAAGTCCCCCTGTTAGCGGGGGGGACCGGGGAGCTGTTTTTT.

The chain is built from TRBV7-9 and TRBJ1-1, with a possible D match to TRBD1 (6 bases). Germline loops: CDR1 SEHNR, CDR2 FQNEAQ (reference sequence). Trimming stripped 1 base from V and 1 base from J, with 7 bases between. This CDR3 is built from 14 residues. CDR3 region: CASSLEQGNTEAFF. In nucleotides, the CDR3 is TGTGCCAGCAGCTTAGAACAGGGGAACACTGAAGCTTTCTTT.

J is TRBJ1-5 and V is TRBV28; D is undetermined. Germline CDR1 is MDHEN and CDR2 is SYDVKM. V was pared by 3 bases and J by 2 bases, with 14 bases between. The CDR3 extends over 16 amino acids. CDR3 region: CASSFRSFYRNQPQHF. The CDR3 DNA reads as TGTGCCAGCAGTTTTCGGTCCTTTTACCGCAATCAGCCCCAGCATTTT.

This rearrangement joins TRBV12-5 to TRBJ1-1; D gene ambiguous. V lost 6 bases and J lost 6, with 11 bases in between. The CDR3 has 12 amino acids. CDR1 and CDR2 (germline): LGHNT, FRNRAP. The CDR3 nucleotides are TGTGCTAGTGGCATCACGCGGGCTGAAGCTTTCTTT. It yields the protein CASGITRAEAFF.

The gene calls are TRBV7-9 and TRBJ2-5; 7 bases line up with TRBD2. The V gene's germline CDR1 is SEHNR and CDR2 FQNEAQ (reference sequence). This CDR3 has 14 amino acids. J lost 1 base, V lost 3 bases, and 2 bases had no gene match. The CDR3 sequence: CASSLASGQETQYF. CDR3 DNA: TGTGCCAGCAGCTTGGCTAGCGGCCAAGAGACCCAGTACTTC.

Comment on this clone: One junction end disagrees with the germline gene, perhaps due to a read error. The V gene is TRBV2, the J gene TRBJ2-3, with D tentatively TRBD2 (5 bases). The CDR3 runs 14 residues. Germline V gene lookup returns CDR1 SNHLY and CDR2 FYNNEI. This CDR3 is CAISRGSSTDTQYF. CDR3 in DNA: TGTGCCATCAGTCGGGGATCTAGCACAGATACGCAGTATTTT.

V gene TRBV7-3 combines with J gene TRBJ2-1; D is perhaps TRBD2 (6 bases). The V and J ends lost 5 bases and 2 bases respectively, with 13 bases between them. Germline assignment: CDR1 SGHTA and CDR2 FQGTGA. The CDR3 runs to 15 residues. CDR3 nucleotide sequence: TGTGCCAGCAGCCTCGGGGGTAGCGCCTACAATGAGCAGTTCTTC. Translation gives CASSLGGSAYNEQFF. The full variable domain, completed using reference TRBV7-3 and TRBJ2-1, is GAGVSQTPSNKVTEKGKYVELRCDPISGHTALYWYRQSLGQGPEFLIYFQGTGAADDSGLPNDRFFAVRPEGSVSTLKIQRTERGDSAVYLCASSLGGSAYNEQFFGPGTRLTVL.

The genes are TRBV2 and TRBJ2-2; a possible D gene is TRBD1 (6 bases). Germline V gene lookup returns CDR1 SNHLY and CDR2 FYNNEI. This CDR3 has 15 amino acids. Trimming pared 3 bases from V and 0 bases from J, leaving 8 bases between. The chain's CDR3 is CASSDGTTNTGELFF. The CDR3 nucleotides read TGTGCCAGCAGTGATGGGACAACGAACACCGGGGAGCTGTTTTTT. Complete variable domain (other parts from reference TRBV2 and TRBJ2-2): EPEVTQTPSHQVTQMGQEVILRCVPISNHLYFYWYRQILGQKVEFLVSFYNNEISEKSEIFDDQFSVERPDGSNFTLKIRSTKLEDSAMYFCASSDGTTNTGELFFGEGSRLTVL.